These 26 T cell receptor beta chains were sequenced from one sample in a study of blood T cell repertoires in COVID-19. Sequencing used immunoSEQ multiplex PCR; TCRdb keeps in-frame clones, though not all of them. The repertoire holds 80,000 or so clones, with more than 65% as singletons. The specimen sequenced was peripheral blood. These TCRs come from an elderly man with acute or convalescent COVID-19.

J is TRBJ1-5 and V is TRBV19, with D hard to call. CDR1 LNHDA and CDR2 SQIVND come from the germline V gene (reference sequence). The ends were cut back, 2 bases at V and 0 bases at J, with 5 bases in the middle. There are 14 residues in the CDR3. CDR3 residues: CASSIIVSNQPQHF. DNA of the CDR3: TGTGCCAGTAGTATAATCGTTAGCAATCAGCCCCAGCATTTT.

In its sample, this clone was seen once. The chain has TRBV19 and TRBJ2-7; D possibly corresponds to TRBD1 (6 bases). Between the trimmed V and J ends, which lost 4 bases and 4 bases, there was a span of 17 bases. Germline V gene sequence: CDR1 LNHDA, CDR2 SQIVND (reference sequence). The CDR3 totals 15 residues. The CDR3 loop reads CASSSLGQGLYEQYF. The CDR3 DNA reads TGTGCCAGTAGTAGCCTAGGGCAGGGGCTATACGAGCAGTACTTC. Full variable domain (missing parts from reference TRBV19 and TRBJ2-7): DGGITQSPKYLFRKEGQNVTLSCEQNLNHDAMYWYRQDPGQGLRLIYYSQIVNDFQKGDIAEGYSVSREKKESFPLTVTSAQKNPTAFYLCASSSLGQGLYEQYFGPGTRLTVT.

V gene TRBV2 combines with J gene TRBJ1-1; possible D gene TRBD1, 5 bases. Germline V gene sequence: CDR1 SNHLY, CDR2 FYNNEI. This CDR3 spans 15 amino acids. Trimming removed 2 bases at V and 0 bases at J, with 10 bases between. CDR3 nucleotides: TGTGCCAGCAGTGAAAGCCGACAGATGAACACTGAAGCTTTCTTT. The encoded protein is CASSESRQMNTEAFF.

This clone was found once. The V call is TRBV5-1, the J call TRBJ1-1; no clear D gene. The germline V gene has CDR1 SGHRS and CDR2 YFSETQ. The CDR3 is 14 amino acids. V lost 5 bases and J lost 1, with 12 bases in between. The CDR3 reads CASRKETENTEAFF. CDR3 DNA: TGCGCCAGCAGGAAGGAGACGGAGAACACTGAAGCTTTCTTT.

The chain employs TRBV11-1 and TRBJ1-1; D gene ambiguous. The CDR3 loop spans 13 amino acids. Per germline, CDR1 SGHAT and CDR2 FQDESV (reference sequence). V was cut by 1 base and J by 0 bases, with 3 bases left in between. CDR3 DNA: TGTGCCAGCAGCTTAGGTATGAACACTGAAGCTTTCTTT. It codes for CASSLGMNTEAFF.

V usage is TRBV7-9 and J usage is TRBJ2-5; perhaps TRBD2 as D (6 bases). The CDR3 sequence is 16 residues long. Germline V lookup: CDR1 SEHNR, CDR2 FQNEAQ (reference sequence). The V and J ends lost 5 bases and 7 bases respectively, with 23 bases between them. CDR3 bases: TGTGCCAGCAGCCTATACCTTAGCGGTGCAGGAGGGACCCAGTACTTC. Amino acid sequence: CASSLYLSGAGGTQYF.

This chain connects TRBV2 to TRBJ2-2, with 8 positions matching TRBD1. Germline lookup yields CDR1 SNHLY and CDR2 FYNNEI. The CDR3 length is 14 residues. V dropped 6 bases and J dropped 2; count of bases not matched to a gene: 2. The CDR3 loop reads CASRDRVNTGELFF. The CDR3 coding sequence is TGTGCCAGCAGGGACAGGGTTAACACCGGGGAGCTGTTTTTT.

CDR3 amino acids: CASSLLAGRSYEQYF. CDR3 coding DNA: TGTGCCAGCAGTTTATTGGCAGGGAGGTCCTACGAGCAGTACTTC. The rearrangement uses TRBV27 and TRBJ2-7; perhaps TRBD2 as D (6 bases). Trimming removed 1 base at V and 1 base at J, with 11 bases between. The germline CDR1 and CDR2 sequences are MNHEY and SMNVEV (reference sequence). The CDR3 contains 15 residues.

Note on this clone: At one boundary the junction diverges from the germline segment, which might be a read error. The CDR3 is CASSFPIHRVGSYEQYF. The CDR3 DNA follows: TGTGCTAGCAGCTTCCCCATCCACAGGGTAGGCTCCTACGAGCAGTACTTC. This chain connects TRBV7-7 to TRBJ2-7, with D maybe TRBD1 (6 bases). This CDR3 is 17 amino acids long. The germline gives CDR1 SSHAT, CDR2 FNYEAQ (reference sequence).

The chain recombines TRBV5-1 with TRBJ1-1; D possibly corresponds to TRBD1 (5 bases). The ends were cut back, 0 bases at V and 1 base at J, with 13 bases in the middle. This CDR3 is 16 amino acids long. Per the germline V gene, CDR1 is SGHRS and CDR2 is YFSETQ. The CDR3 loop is CASSLGRTPKNTEAFF. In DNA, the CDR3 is TGCGCCAGCAGCTTGGGTCGGACACCCAAGAACACTGAAGCTTTCTTT.

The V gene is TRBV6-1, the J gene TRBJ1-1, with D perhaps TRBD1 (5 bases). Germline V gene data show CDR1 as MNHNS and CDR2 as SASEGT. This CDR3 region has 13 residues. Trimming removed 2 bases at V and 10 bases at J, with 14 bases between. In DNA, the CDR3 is TGTGCCAGCAGTGAAATTCAGGACATGAGAGCTTTCTTT. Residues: CASSEIQDMRAFF.

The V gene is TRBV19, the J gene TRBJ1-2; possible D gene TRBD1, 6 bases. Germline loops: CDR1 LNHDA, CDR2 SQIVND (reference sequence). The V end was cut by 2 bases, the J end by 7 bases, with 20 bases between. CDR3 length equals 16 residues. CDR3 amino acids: CASSILGGRGSPGYTF. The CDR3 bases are TGTGCCAGTAGTATACTGGGGGGGCGCGGATCTCCTGGCTACACCTTC. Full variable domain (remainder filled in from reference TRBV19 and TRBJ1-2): DGGITQSPKYLFRKEGQNVTLSCEQNLNHDAMYWYRQDPGQGLRLIYYSQIVNDFQKGDIAEGYSVSREKKESFPLTVTSAQKNPTAFYLCASSILGGRGSPGYTFGSGTRLTVV.

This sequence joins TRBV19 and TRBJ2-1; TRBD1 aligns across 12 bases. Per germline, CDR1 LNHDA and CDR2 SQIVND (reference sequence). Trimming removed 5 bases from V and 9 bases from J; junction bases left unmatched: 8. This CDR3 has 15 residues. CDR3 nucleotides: TGTGCCAGTAGTGCCTCGGGACAGGGGGCGCCTGAGCAGTTCTTC. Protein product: CASSASGQGAPEQFF.

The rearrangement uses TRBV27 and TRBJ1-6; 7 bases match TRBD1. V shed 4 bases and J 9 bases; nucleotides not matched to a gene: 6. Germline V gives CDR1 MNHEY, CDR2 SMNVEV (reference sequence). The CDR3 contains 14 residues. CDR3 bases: TGTGCCAGCAGTTCGGGGACAGTCGGTTCACCCCTCCACTTT. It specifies CASSSGTVGSPLHF.

DNA for the CDR3: TGCGCCAGCAGCCCTCATTGGACAGGGACAGATACGCAGTATTTT. This encodes CASSPHWTGTDTQYF. J is TRBJ2-3 and V is TRBV5-1; TRBD1 agrees at 8 bases. V trimming: 4 bases; J trimming: 3 bases; junction bases outside the gene matches: 7. The CDR3 consists of 15 residues. Germline lookup yields CDR1 SGHRS and CDR2 YFSETQ. Using reference TRBV5-1 and TRBJ2-3 for the parts outside the CDR3, the full variable domain is KAGVTQTPRYLIKTRGQQVTLSCSPISGHRSVSWYQQTPGQGLQFLFEYFSETQRNKGNFPGRFSGRQFSNSRSEMNVSTLELGDSALYLCASSPHWTGTDTQYFGPGTRLTVL.

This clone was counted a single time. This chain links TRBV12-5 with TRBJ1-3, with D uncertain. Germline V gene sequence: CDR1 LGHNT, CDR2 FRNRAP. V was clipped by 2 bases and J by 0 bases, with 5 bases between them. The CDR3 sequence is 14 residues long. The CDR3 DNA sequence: TGTGCTAGTGGTTTGCTAGGCTCTGGAAACACCATATATTTT. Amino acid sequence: CASGLLGSGNTIYF.

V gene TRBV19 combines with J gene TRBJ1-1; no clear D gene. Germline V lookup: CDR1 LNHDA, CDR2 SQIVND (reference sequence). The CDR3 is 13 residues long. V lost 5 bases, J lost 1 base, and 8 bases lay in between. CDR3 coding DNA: TGTGCCAGTAGTGCCCGACAGAACACTGAAGCTTTCTTT. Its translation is CASSARQNTEAFF.

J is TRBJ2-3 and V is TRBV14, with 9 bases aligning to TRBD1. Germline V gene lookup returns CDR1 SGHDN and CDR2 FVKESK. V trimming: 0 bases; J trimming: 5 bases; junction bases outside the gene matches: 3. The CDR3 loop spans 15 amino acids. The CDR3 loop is CASSQDHRGRDTQYF. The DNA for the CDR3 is TGTGCCAGCAGCCAAGATCACAGGGGGCGAGATACGCAGTATTTT. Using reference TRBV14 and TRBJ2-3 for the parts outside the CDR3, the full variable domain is EAGVTQFPSHSVIEKGQTVTLRCDPISGHDNLYWYRRVMGKEIKFLLHFVKESKQDESGMPNNRFLAERTGGTYSTLKVQPAELEDSGVYFCASSQDHRGRDTQYFGPGTRLTVL.

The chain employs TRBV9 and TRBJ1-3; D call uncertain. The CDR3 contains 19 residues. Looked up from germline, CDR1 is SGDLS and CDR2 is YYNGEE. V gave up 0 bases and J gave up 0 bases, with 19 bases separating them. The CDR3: CASSVAALGRDNSGNTIYF. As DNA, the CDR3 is TGTGCCAGCAGCGTAGCCGCATTAGGCCGGGATAACTCTGGAAACACCATATATTTT.

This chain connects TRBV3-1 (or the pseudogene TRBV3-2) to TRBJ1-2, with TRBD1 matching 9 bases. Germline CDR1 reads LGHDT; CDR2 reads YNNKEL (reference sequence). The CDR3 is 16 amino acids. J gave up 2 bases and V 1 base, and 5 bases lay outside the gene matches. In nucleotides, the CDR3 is TGTGCCAGCAGCCAAGCCGCGGACAGGGGAAACTATGGCTACACCTTC. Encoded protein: CASSQAADRGNYGYTF.

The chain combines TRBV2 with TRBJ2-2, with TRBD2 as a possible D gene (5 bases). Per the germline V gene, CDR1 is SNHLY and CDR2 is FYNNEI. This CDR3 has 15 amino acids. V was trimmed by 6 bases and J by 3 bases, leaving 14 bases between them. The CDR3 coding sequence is TGTGCCAGCAGGTATACTAGGTCCGACACCGGGGAGCTGTTTTTT. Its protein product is CASRYTRSDTGELFF.

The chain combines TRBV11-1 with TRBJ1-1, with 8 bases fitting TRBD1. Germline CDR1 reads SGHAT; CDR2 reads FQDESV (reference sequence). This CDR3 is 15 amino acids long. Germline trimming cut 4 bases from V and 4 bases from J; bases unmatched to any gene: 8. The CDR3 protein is CASSSKDRAGTEAFF. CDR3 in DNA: TGTGCCAGCAGCTCGAAGGACAGGGCAGGCACTGAAGCTTTCTTT.

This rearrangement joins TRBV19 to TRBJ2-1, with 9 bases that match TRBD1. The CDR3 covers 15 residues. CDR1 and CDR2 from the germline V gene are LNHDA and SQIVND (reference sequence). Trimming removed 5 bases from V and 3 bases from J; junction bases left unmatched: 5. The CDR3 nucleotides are TGTGCCAGTAGTCCCGGGACAGGGAACTACAATGAGCAGTTCTTC. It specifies CASSPGTGNYNEQFF.

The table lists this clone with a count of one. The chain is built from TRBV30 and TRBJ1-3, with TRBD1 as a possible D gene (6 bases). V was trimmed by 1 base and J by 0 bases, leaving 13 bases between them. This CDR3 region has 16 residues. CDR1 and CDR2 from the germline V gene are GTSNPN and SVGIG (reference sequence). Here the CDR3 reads CAWSGKDSNSGNTIYF. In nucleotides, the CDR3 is TGTGCCTGGAGTGGAAAGGACAGCAACTCTGGAAACACCATATATTTT.

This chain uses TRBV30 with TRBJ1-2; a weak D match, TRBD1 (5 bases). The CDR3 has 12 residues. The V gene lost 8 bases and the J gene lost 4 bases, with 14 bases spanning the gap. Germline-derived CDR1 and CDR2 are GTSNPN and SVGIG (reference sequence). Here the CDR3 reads CAHLGPGYGYTF. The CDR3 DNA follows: TGTGCCCATCTGGGGCCAGGCTATGGCTACACCTTC. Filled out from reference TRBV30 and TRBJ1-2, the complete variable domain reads SQTIHQWPATLVQPVGSPLSLECTVEGTSNPNLYWYRQAAGRGLQLLFYSVGIGQISSEVPQNLSASRPQDRQFILSSKKLLLSDSGFYLCAHLGPGYGYTFGSGTRLTVV.

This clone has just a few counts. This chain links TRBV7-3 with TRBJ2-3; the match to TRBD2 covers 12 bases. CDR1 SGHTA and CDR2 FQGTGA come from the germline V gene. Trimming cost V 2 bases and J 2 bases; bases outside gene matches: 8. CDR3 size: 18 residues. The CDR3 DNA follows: TGTGCCAGCAGCTTAGGCACTCTAGCGGGGGGGTCCACAGATACGCAGTATTTT. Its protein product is CASSLGTLAGGSTDTQYF.